This T cell receptor beta chain was observed in a study of OX40 agonist ivuxolimab in advanced cancers. Study at large: Patients were dosed intravenously with ivuxolimab at 0.01 to 10 mg/kg every 2 weeks.

The CDR3 spans 16 residues. V was clipped by 4 bases and J by 10 bases; unmatched bases: 13. Germline V gene data show CDR1 as SGHRS and CDR2 as YFSETQ. Overall study results and limits: The study found that CD8+ T cells averaged more expanded clones than CD4+.

As for this clone: Its antigen is not known.

Profiling relied on immunoSEQ multiplex PCR, and the TCRdb table lists in-frame clones only, not all of them. There are about 77,000 clones in the sample; 83% occur only once, and 0.76% lies in the top ten. The clonotype was recovered from an adult with an advanced solid tumor such as melanoma, head and neck, liver or kidney cancer. The sequencing here drew on CD4+ or CD8+ T cells sorted from blood, taken in a trial of the OX40 agonist ivuxolimab. The chain employs TRBV5-1 and TRBJ1-5; 11 bases align to TRBD1. The CDR3 DNA reads as TGCGCCAGCAGCCGGATGGACAGGGGGCCTCTAAGTCCCCAGCATTTT. Translated: CASSRMDRGPLSPQHF.